The T cell receptor (beta chain) described here comes from a study of blood T cells in healthy people across ages. Next came a second PCR, run for about 7 to 12 cycles, which used a sample-barcoded 5' primer along with a J-beta primer mix. Every cDNA molecule bore a tag from a template-switch adaptor containing 12 random nucleotides. TCRdb ran MiXCR on the 5' RACE reads and lists one entry per CDR3 protein. The table shows about 1,400,000 distinct CDR3 sequences, with 42% occurring only once. Germline CDR1 and CDR2: MGHRA and YSYEKL. There are 15 residues in the CDR3. Of note for this clonotype: Antigen specificity is unknown. A read error is possible here, since a much larger clone lies one base away.

Study-level points and caveats: With naive T cell percentage, TCR beta diversity showed a strong correlation. Donor CMV status, an unknown factor, possibly confounded changes in expanded clonotypes. Diversity of TCR beta per million T cells declined in a roughly linear way with age.

The V and J genes are TRBV4-1 and TRBJ2-7; a weak D match, TRBD1 (5 bases). This sequence originates from a woman aged 18-29 years in good health. Sequenced input: blood. As DNA, the CDR3 is TGCGCCGGCAGCCTGGGGCAGCCGAGATCCTACGAGCAGTACTTC. It specifies CAGSLGQPRSYEQYF.